These 27 T cell receptor beta chains share one sample of origin, sequenced in a study of glioma-infiltrating T cells after dendritic cell vaccination. Data came from immunoSEQ multiplex PCR; TCRdb stores just in-frame clones and leaves some out. The table lists 80,000 to 95,000 clones, 85% to 90% of them singletons. Sequenced material: blood, taken before dendritic cell vaccination. These receptors originate from a human donor with glioblastoma.

V gene TRBV7-6 combines with J gene TRBJ1-6; D is possibly TRBD1 (5 bases). V lost 6 bases and J lost 0, with 9 bases in between. Germline CDR1 is SGHVS and CDR2 is FNYEAQ. The CDR3 loop spans 15 amino acids. The CDR3 sequence is CASRPRDSYNSPLHF. The CDR3 DNA is TGTGCCAGCAGACCCAGGGACTCCTATAATTCACCCCTCCACTTT.

This chain joins TRBV7-9 and TRBJ1-1; D might be TRBD1 (6 bases). Trimming cost V 6 bases and J 5 bases, with 22 bases left between them. Germline V CDR1 and CDR2: SEHNR, FQNEAQ (reference sequence). This CDR3 region has 16 residues. The DNA for the CDR3 is TGTGCCAGCAGTATAGGGGGTGGGGCGGGAGGGACTGAAGCTTTCTTT. This translates into CASSIGGGAGGTEAFF.

This rearrangement joins TRBV19 to TRBJ1-5, with 10 bases aligning to TRBD1. Germline lookup yields CDR1 LNHDA and CDR2 SQIVND (reference sequence). The ends lost 3 bases at V and 1 base at J; junction bases unmatched: 3. The CDR3 is 16 amino acids. The CDR3 nucleotides read TGTGCCAGTAGTATTTGGACAGGGGGAAGCAATCAGCCCCAGCATTTT. Its protein product is CASSIWTGGSNQPQHF.

This clone appeared once. The V call is TRBV5-1, the J call TRBJ2-5; 8 nucleotides line up with TRBD1. Germline V lookup: CDR1 SGHRS, CDR2 YFSETQ. The CDR3 extends over 15 amino acids. The J segment lost 4 bases and the V segment lost 3 bases, leaving 8 bases of the junction unmatched. CDR3 in amino acids: CASSSMTGVGETQYF. CDR3 nucleotide sequence: TGCGCCAGCAGCTCCATGACAGGGGTTGGAGAGACCCAGTACTTC.

This chain uses TRBV19 with TRBJ2-5, with a weak D call TRBD1 (7 bases). CDR3 size: 14 residues. CDR1 LNHDA and CDR2 SQIVND come from the germline V gene (reference sequence). Trimming stripped 10 bases from V and 3 bases from J, with 18 bases between. CDR3 sequence (DNA): TGTGCCACCGGGCGGAGGGGGCTTAAAGAGACCCAGTACTTC. Residues: CATGRRGLKETQYF.

V and J are TRBV7-3 and TRBJ2-5, with a possible D match to TRBD1 (6 bases). The CDR3 length is 15 residues. Trimming pared 5 bases from V and 3 bases from J, leaving 16 bases between. CDR1 and CDR2 from the germline V gene are SGHTA and FQGTGA. Here the CDR3 DNA reads TGTGCCAGCAGCCCAGGGGTTCGAGGGGAAGAGACCCAGTACTTC. As protein: CASSPGVRGEETQYF.

To note about this clone: The junction departs from the called germline gene at one end, perhaps through a read error. The gene calls are TRBV5-1 and TRBJ2-7, with 9 bases matching TRBD1. Germline CDR1 reads SGHRS; CDR2 reads YFSETQ. The CDR3 length is 14 residues. In DNA, the CDR3 is TGCGCCAGCAGCTTGGCAACTAACAGGGGGCGCTATGACTTC. It yields the protein CASSLATNRGRYDF. Filled out from reference TRBV5-1 and TRBJ2-7, the complete variable domain reads KAGVTQTPRYLIKTRGQQVTLSCSPISGHRSVSWYQQTPGQGLQFLFEYFSETQRNKGNFPGRFSGRQFSNSRSEMNVSTLELGDSALYLCASSLATNRGRYDFGPGTRLTVT.

The V and J genes are TRBV5-6 and TRBJ1-6, with 7 bases identical to TRBD1. CDR1 is SGHDT, CDR2 YYEEEE, per germline. The CDR3 loop spans 16 amino acids. Trimming at V came to 5 bases and at J to 8 bases, leaving 13 bases not matched to a gene. The CDR3: CASSSDRPGGYSPLHF. In nucleotides, the CDR3 is TGTGCCAGCAGTTCGGACCGACCAGGGGGGTATTCACCCCTCCACTTT. Supplemented by reference TRBV5-6 and TRBJ1-6, the full variable domain reads DAGVTQSPTHLIKTRGQQVTLRCSPKSGHDTVSWYQQALGQGPQFIFQYYEEEERQRGNFPDRFSGHQFPNYSSELNVNALLLGDSALYLCASSSDRPGGYSPLHFGNGTRLTVT.

The rearrangement joins TRBV6-5 to TRBJ2-7, with 9 bases fitting TRBD1. With V trimmed by 6 bases and J by 5 bases, 11 bases remained unmatched. The V gene's germline CDR1 is MNHEY and CDR2 SVGAGI. The CDR3 extends over 15 amino acids. This chain's CDR3 is CASSLGGQGYDEQYF. The CDR3 coding sequence is TGTGCCAGCAGCCTAGGGGGACAGGGATACGACGAGCAGTACTTC.

V and J are TRBV6-1 and TRBJ1-2, with 9 bases fitting TRBD1. The length of the CDR3 is 13 residues. The J segment lost 6 bases and the V segment lost 6 bases, leaving 5 bases of the junction unmatched. Germline V gene data show CDR1 as MNHNS and CDR2 as SASEGT. CDR3 bases: TGTGCCAGCAGAGCCCGGACAGGGGATGGCTACACCTTC. Translation: CASRARTGDGYTF.

This clone has a single count. V usage is TRBV27 and J usage is TRBJ2-6; the D is unclear. Germline V gene sequence: CDR1 MNHEY, CDR2 SMNVEV (reference sequence). V lost 2 bases, J lost 0 bases, and 5 bases lay in between. CDR3 length: 15 amino acids. The chain's CDR3 is CASSLVYSGANVLTF. CDR3 nucleotides: TGTGCCAGCAGTTTAGTCTACTCTGGGGCCAACGTCCTGACTTTC.

This clone was seen just once. This sequence joins TRBV9 and TRBJ1-6; tentative D call: TRBD1 (6 bases). The CDR3 has 18 residues. V lost 0 bases and J 0 bases, leaving 13 bases between the germline ends. CDR1 SGDLS and CDR2 YYNGEE come from the germline V gene. CDR3 residues: CASSVAGARSSYNSPLHF. CDR3 bases: TGTGCCAGCAGCGTAGCAGGGGCCCGGAGCTCCTATAATTCACCCCTCCACTTT.

V is TRBV5-1 and J is TRBJ1-2; TRBD1 matches 8 bases. The CDR3 loop spans 14 amino acids. The ends lost 3 bases at V and 7 bases at J; junction bases unmatched: 8. Per germline, CDR1 SGHRS and CDR2 YFSETQ. The CDR3 reads CASSWEQGEGGYTF. The CDR3 nucleotides are TGCGCCAGCAGCTGGGAACAGGGGGAAGGTGGCTACACCTTC.

A word on this clone: The sample carries other DNA sequences with the same CDR3. The chain carries TRBV7-3 and TRBJ1-2; the match to TRBD1 covers 7 bases. Germline CDR1 SGHTA, CDR2 FQGTGA. CDR3 length: 13 residues. V shed 5 bases and J 4 bases; nucleotides not matched to a gene: 4. CDR3 nucleotides: TGTGCCAGCAGCCCAGGGACAGTCTATGGCTACACCTTC. This codes for CASSPGTVYGYTF.

J is TRBJ1-2 and V is TRBV5-1, with D unresolved. Trimming shortened V by 0 bases and J by 2 bases, and 8 bases separated the two germline ends. Germline CDR1 SGHRS, CDR2 YFSETQ. This CDR3 is 14 amino acids long. CDR3 amino acids: CASSLVAQNYGYTF. Here the CDR3 DNA reads TGCGCCAGCAGCTTGGTCGCGCAAAACTATGGCTACACCTTC.

The chain couples TRBV7-9 to TRBJ1-2; 9 nucleotides agree with TRBD1. The germline V gene encodes CDR1 SEHNR and CDR2 FQNEAQ (reference sequence). The CDR3 consists of 13 residues. J lost 6 bases, V lost 5 bases, and 4 bases had no gene match. The CDR3 nucleotides are TGTGCCAGCAGCGCGGGACAGGGCGATGGCTACACCTTC. This encodes CASSAGQGDGYTF.

This chain connects TRBV7-9 to TRBJ2-3; weak D call: TRBD1 (5 bases). The CDR3 extends over 14 amino acids. The V end was cut by 1 base, the J end by 5 bases, with 10 bases between. Germline V gene data show CDR1 as SEHNR and CDR2 as FQNEAQ (reference sequence). CDR3 DNA: TGTGCCAGCAGCTTAGGAGTGCAGGGAGATACGCAGTATTTT. It yields the protein CASSLGVQGDTQYF. Filled out from reference TRBV7-9 and TRBJ2-3, the complete variable domain reads DTGVSQNPRHKITKRGQNVTFRCDPISEHNRLYWYRQTLGQGPEFLTYFQNEAQLEKSRLLSDRFSAERPKGSFSTLEIQRTEQGDSAMYLCASSLGVQGDTQYFGPGTRLTVL.

The chain uses TRBV19 and TRBJ2-1; the D is unclear. Germline V lookup: CDR1 LNHDA, CDR2 SQIVND (reference sequence). The CDR3 loop spans 15 amino acids. V lost 4 bases to trimming and J lost 0 bases, with 10 bases between them. CDR3 nucleotides: TGTGCCAGTAGTAGTACTATGGCCTCCTACAATGAGCAGTTCTTC. This gives the protein CASSSTMASYNEQFF.

This chain joins TRBV27 and TRBJ2-2, with D perhaps matching TRBD2 (6 bases). Trimming shortened V by 4 bases and J by 2 bases, and 11 bases separated the two germline ends. Germline V lookup: CDR1 MNHEY, CDR2 SMNVEV (reference sequence). The CDR3 is 15 amino acids. The CDR3 reads CASSSRLVNTGELFF. The CDR3 bases are TGTGCCAGCAGTTCCCGACTAGTTAACACCGGGGAGCTGTTTTTT.

This rearrangement joins TRBV10-2 to TRBJ2-7; 7 bases map to TRBD1. Germline CDR1 and CDR2: WSHSY and SAAADI. V lost 8 bases to trimming and J lost 0 bases; unmatched junction nucleotides: 10. This CDR3 comprises 15 residues. The CDR3 DNA reads TGCGCCAGCCTTACCCCCGGGACAGACTCCTACGAGCAGTACTTC. Translating gives CASLTPGTDSYEQYF.

The chain links TRBV10-3 to TRBJ2-2; 9 nucleotides line up with TRBD2. CDR1 is ENHRY and CDR2 is SYGVKD in the germline V gene. Trimming cost V 3 bases and J 4 bases; bases outside gene matches: 6. The CDR3 is made up of 16 amino acids. The CDR3 region is CAISDPAGGLTGELFF. The CDR3 bases are TGTGCCATCAGTGACCCAGCGGGGGGACTCACCGGGGAGCTGTTTTTT.

The chain is built from TRBV7-9 and TRBJ2-7; perhaps TRBD2 as D (5 bases). Trimming removed 5 bases from V and 4 bases from J, with 12 bases in between. The V gene's germline CDR1 is SEHNR and CDR2 FQNEAQ (reference sequence). The CDR3 length is 13 residues. CDR3 loop: CASSPAASYEQYF. The CDR3, as DNA: TGTGCCAGCAGCCCAGCGGCCTCTTACGAGCAGTACTTC. Filled out from reference TRBV7-9 and TRBJ2-7, the complete variable domain reads DTGVSQNPRHKITKRGQNVTFRCDPISEHNRLYWYRQTLGQGPEFLTYFQNEAQLEKSRLLSDRFSAERPKGSFSTLEIQRTEQGDSAMYLCASSPAASYEQYFGPGTRLTVT.

The chain is built from TRBV6-1 and TRBJ2-1, with D possibly matching TRBD2 (5 bases). The CDR3 runs 12 residues. CDR1 MNHNS and CDR2 SASEGT come from the germline V gene. V lost 7 bases and J 4 bases, leaving 8 bases between the germline ends. The CDR3 DNA follows: TGTGCCAGCACGGGCGGGTACAATGAGCAGTTCTTC. Its protein is CASTGGYNEQFF.

V usage is TRBV9 and J usage is TRBJ1-5; 7 bases match TRBD1. V lost 3 bases, J lost 2 bases, and 2 bases stayed unmatched. The CDR3 contains 14 residues. CDR1 and CDR2 from the germline V gene are SGDLS and YYNGEE. CDR3 DNA: TGTGCCAGCAGCGATGGGACAGGCAATCAGCCCCAGCATTTT. Translating it yields CASSDGTGNQPQHF.

The genes are TRBV9 and TRBJ2-1, with 10 bases matching TRBD2. The CDR3 contains 18 residues. In germline, CDR1 is SGDLS, CDR2 YYNGEE. V lost 0 bases, J lost 9 bases, and 15 bases stayed unmatched. The CDR3 nucleotides read TGTGCCAGCAGCGTAGCAATAGGGGCTAGCGGGAGTAGTGGTGAGCAGTTCTTC. Its protein is CASSVAIGASGSSGEQFF.

This clone appeared a few times. The J gene is TRBJ2-3, the V gene TRBV4-1, with 13 bases aligning to TRBD2. The ends lost 5 bases at V and 4 bases at J; junction bases unmatched: 6. This CDR3 region has 16 residues. The germline gives CDR1 MGHRA, CDR2 YSYEKL. CDR3 sequence: CASSSGLAGAADTQYF. DNA for the CDR3: TGCGCCAGCAGCTCCGGACTAGCGGGAGCGGCAGATACGCAGTATTTT.

V usage is TRBV6-1 and J usage is TRBJ2-1, with 7 positions matching TRBD2. J gave up 12 bases and V 11 bases, and 13 bases lay outside the gene matches. The CDR3 totals 12 residues. CDR1 is MNHNS and CDR2 is SASEGT in the germline V gene. CDR3: CAGQSSGRVQFF. In DNA, the CDR3 is TGTGCCGGCCAATCTAGCGGCAGGGTGCAGTTCTTC.